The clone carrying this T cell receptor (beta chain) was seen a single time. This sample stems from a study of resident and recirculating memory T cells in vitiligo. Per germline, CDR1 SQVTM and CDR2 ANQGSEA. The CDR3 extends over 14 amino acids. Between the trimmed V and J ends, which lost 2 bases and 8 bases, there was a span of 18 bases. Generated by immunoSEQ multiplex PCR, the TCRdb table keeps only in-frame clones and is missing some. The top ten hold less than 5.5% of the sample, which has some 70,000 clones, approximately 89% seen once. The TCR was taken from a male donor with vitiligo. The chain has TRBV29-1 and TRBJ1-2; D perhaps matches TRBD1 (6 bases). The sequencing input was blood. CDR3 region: CSVEILTGSLGYTF. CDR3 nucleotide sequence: TGCAGCGTTGAAATTCTTACAGGGTCGTTGGGCTACACCTTC.